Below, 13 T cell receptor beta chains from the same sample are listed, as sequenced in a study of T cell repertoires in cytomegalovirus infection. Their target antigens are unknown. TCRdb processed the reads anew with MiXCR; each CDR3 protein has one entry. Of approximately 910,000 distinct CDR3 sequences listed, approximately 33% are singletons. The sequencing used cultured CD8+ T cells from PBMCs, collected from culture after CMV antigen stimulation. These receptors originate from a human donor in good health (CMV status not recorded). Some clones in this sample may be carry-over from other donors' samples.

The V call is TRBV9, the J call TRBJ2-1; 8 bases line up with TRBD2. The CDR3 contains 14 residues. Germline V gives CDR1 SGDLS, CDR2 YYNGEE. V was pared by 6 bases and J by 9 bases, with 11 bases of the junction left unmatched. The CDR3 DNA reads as TGTGCCAGCACCGGGGGGGCTCCTCGGGGTGAGCAGTTCTTC. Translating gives CASTGGAPRGEQFF.

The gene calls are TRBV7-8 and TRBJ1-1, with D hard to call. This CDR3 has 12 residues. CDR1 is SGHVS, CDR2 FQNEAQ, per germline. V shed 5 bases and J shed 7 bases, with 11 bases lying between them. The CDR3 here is CASSPGSLEAFF. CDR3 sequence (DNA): TGTGCCAGCAGCCCTGGCTCCCTTGAAGCTTTCTTT.

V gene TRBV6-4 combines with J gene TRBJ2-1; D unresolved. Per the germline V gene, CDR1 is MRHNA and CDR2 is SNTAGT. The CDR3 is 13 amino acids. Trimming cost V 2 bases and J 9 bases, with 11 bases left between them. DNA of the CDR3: TGTGCCAGCAGTGACCCAATATTGGGTGAGCAGTTCTTC. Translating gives CASSDPILGEQFF.

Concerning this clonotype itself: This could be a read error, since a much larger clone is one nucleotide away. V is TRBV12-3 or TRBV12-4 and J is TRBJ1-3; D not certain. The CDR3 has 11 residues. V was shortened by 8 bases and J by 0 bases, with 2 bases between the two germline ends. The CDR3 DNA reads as TGTGCCAGCTGCTCTGGAAACACCATATATTTT. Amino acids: CASCSGNTIYF.

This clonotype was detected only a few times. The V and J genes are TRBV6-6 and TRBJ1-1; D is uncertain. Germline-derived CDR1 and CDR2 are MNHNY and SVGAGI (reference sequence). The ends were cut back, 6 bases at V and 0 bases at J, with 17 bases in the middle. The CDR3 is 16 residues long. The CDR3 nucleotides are TGTGCCAGCAGCCTTCCAAGAGGAACGTTGAACACTGAAGCTTTCTTT. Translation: CASSLPRGTLNTEAFF.

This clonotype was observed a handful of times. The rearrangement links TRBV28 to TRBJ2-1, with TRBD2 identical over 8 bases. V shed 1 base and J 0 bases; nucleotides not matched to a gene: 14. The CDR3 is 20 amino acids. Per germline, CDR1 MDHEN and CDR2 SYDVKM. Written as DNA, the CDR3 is TGTGCCAGCAGTTTATTCGAGGGAGCGGGGGACTTTTTCTCCTACAATGAGCAGTTCTTC. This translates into CASSLFEGAGDFFSYNEQFF.

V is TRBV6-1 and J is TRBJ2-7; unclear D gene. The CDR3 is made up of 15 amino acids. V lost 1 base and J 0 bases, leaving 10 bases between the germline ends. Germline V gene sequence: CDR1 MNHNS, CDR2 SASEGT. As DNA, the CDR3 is TGTGCCAGCAGTGAAGTTGACTCAAGCTCCTACGAGCAGTACTTC. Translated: CASSEVDSSSYEQYF.

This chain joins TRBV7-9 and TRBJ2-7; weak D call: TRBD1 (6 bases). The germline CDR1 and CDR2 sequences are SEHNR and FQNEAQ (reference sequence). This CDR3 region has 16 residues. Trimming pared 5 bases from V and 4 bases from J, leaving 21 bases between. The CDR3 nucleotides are TGTGCCAGCAGCATACCTTCAGGGGAAGATGGTTACGAGCAGTACTTC. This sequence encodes CASSIPSGEDGYEQYF.

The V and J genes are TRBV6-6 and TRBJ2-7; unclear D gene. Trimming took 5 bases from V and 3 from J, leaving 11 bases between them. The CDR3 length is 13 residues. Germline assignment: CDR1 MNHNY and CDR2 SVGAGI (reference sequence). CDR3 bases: TGTGCCAGCAGTCCTTCTCACCTCTACGAGCAGTACGTC. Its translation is CASSPSHLYEQYV.

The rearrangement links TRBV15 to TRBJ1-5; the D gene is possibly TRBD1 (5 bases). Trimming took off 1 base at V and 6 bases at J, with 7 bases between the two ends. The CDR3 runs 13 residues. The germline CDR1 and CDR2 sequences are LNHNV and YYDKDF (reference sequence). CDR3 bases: TGTGCCACCAGCAGAGGTGGGGCTCAGCCCCAGCATTTT. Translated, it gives CATSRGGAQPQHF.

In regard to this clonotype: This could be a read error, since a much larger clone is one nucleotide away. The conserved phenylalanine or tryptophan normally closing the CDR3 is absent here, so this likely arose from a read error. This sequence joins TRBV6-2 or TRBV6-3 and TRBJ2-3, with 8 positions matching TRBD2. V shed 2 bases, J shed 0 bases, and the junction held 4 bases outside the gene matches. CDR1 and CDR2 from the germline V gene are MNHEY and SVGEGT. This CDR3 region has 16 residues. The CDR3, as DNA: TGTGCCAGCAGTTACAAGGCGGGGGGAAGCACAGATACGCAGTATTAT. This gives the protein CASSYKAGGSTDTQYY.

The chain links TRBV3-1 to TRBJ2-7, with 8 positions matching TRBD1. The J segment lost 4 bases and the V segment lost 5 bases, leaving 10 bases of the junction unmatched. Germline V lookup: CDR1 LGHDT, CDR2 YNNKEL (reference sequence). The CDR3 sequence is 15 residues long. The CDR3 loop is CASSYPGQGYYEQYF. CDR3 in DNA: TGTGCCAGCAGCTATCCCGGACAGGGTTATTACGAGCAGTACTTC.

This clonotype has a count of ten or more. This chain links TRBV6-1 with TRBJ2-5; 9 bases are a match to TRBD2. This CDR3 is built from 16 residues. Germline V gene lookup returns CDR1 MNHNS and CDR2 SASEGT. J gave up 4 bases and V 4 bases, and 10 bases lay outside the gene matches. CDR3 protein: CASSGKGLAERETQYF. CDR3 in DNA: TGTGCCAGCAGTGGAAAGGGACTAGCTGAAAGAGAGACCCAGTACTTC.